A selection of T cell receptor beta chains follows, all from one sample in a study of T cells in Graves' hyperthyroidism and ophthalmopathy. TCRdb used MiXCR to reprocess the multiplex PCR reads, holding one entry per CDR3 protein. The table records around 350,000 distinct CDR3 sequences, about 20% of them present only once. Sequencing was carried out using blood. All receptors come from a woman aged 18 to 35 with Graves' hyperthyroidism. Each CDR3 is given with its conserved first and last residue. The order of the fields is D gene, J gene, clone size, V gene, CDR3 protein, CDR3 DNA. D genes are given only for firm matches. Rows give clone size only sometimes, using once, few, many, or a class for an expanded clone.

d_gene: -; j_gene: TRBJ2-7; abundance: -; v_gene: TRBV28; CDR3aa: CAIRDNYEQYF; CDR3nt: TGCGCTATCCGGGATAACTACGAGCAGTACTTC
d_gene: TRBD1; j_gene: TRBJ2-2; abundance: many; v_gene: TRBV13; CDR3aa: CASSSRQGATGELFF; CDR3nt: TGTGCCAGCAGCTCACGGCAGGGGGCGACCGGGGAGCTGTTTTTT
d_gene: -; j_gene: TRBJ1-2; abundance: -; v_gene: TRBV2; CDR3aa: CASGELRANYGYTF; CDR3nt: TGTGCCAGCGGCGAACTTCGGGCTAACTATGGCTACACCTTC
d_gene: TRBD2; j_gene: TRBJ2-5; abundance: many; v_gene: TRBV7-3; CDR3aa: CARGLAGTQETQYF; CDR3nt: TGTGCCAGGGGACTAGCGGGGACCCAAGAGACCCAGTACTTC
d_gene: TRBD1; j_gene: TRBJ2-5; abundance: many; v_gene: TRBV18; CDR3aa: CASSRVGQGLQETQYF; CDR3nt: TGTGCCAGCTCACGGGTCGGACAGGGATTGCAAGAGACCCAGTACTTC
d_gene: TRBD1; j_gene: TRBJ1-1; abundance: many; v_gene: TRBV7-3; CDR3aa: CASSKGQTNTEAFF; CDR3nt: TGTGCCAGCAGCAAGGGACAGACGAACACTGAAGCTTTCTTT
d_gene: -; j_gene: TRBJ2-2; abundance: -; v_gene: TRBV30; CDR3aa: CAWIPRGAPGELFF; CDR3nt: TGTGCCTGGATCCCCAGGGGGGCCCCCGGGGAGCTGTTTTTT
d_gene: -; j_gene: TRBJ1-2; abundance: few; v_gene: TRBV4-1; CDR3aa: CASSHALGGPRNYGYTF; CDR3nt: TGCGCCAGCAGCCATGCCCTGGGGGGTCCGAGGAACTATGGCTACACCTTC
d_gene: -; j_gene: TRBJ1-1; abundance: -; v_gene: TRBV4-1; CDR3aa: CASSLSAGNMNTEAFF; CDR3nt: TGCGCCAGCAGCCTAAGCGCAGGGAACATGAACACTGAAGCTTTCTTT
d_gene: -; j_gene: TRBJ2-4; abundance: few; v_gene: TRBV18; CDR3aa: CASSPELAKNIQYF; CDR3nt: TGTGCCAGCTCACCCGAACTAGCCAAAAACATTCAGTACTTC
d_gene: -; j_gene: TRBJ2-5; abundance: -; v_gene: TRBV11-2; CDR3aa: CASSLEVTQETQYF; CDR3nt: TGTGCCAGCAGCTTAGAGGTTACTCAAGAGACCCAGTACTTC
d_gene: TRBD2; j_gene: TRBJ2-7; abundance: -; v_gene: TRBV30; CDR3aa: CAWSTGGSDEQYF; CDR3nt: TGTGCCTGGAGTACGGGAGGATCCGACGAGCAGTACTTC
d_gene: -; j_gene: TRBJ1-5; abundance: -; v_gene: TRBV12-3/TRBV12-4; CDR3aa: CASSLKWDQPQHF; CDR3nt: TGTGCCAGCAGTTTAAAATGGGATCAGCCCCAGCATTTT
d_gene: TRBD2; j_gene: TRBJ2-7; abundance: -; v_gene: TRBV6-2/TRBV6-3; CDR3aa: CASGRTSDSAYEQYF; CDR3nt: TGTGCCAGCGGAAGGACTAGTGATTCCGCCTACGAGCAGTACTTC
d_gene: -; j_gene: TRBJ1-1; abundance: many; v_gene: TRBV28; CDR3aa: CASSYISNTEAFF; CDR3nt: TGTGCCAGCAGTTACATCAGTAACACTGAAGCTTTCTTT
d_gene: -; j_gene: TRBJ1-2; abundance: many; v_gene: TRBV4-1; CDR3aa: CASSQVARGNGYTF; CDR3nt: TGCGCCAGCAGCCAAGTGGCCAGGGGCAATGGCTACACCTTC
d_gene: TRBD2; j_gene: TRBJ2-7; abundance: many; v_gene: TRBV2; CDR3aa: CASNQAGVNYEQYF; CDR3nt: TGTGCCAGCAATCAGGCGGGGGTCAACTACGAGCAGTACTTC
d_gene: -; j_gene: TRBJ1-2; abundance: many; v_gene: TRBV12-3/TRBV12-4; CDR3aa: CASRRWGGQNYGYTF; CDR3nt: TGTGCCAGCAGGAGGTGGGGGGGACAAAACTATGGCTACACCTTC